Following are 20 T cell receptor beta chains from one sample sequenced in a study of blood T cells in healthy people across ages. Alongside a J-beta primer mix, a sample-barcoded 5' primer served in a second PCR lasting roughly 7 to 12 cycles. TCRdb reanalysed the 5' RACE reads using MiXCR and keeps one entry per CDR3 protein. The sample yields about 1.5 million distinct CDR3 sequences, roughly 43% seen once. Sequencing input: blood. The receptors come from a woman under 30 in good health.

The CDR3 sequence: CATSTGWTGGDQPQHF. Here the CDR3 DNA reads TGTGCCACCTCGACAGGCTGGACAGGGGGCGATCAGCCCCAGCATTTT. V is TRBV15 and J is TRBJ1-5; 11 bases map to TRBD1. In germline, CDR1 is LNHNV, CDR2 YYDKDF (reference sequence). This CDR3 has 16 amino acids. The trim removed 8 bases at V and 5 bases at J, leaving 11 bases unmatched.

CDR3 loop: CASSRRDRGDEQYF. The CDR3 nucleotides read TGTGCCAGCAGCAGGCGGGACAGGGGCGACGAGCAGTACTTC. The chain combines TRBV7-2 with TRBJ2-5; 10 bases match TRBD1. With the DNA end fitting TRBJ2-7 better, the J assignment may be wrong. The CDR3 extends over 14 amino acids. Per the germline V gene, CDR1 is SGHTA and CDR2 is FQGNSA.

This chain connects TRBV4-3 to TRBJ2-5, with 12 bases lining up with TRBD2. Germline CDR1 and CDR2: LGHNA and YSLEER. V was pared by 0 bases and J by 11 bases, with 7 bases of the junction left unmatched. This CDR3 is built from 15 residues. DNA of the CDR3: TGCGCCAGCAGCCAAGATCTAGCGGGGGGGCTTGAGCAGTACTTC. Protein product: CASSQDLAGGLEQYF.

CDR3 coding DNA: TGCGCCAGCAGCTTGTTGGGTTTCCAAGAGACCCAGTACTTC. Residues: CASSLLGFQETQYF. This chain uses TRBV5-1 with TRBJ2-5, with D unresolved. This CDR3 comprises 14 residues. Germline lookup yields CDR1 SGHRS and CDR2 YFSETQ. V was pared by 1 base and J by 1 base, with 8 bases between. Complete variable domain (other parts from reference TRBV5-1 and TRBJ2-5): KAGVTQTPRYLIKTRGQQVTLSCSPISGHRSVSWYQQTPGQGLQFLFEYFSETQRNKGNFPGRFSGRQFSNSRSEMNVSTLELGDSALYLCASSLLGFQETQYFGPGTRLLVL.

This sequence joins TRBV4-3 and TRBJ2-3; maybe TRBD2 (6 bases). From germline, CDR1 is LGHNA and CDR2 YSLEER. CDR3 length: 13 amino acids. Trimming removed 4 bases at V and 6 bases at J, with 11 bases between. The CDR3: CASSRVEGDTQYF. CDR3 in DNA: TGCGCCAGCAGCCGGGTGGAGGGGGATACGCAGTATTTT.

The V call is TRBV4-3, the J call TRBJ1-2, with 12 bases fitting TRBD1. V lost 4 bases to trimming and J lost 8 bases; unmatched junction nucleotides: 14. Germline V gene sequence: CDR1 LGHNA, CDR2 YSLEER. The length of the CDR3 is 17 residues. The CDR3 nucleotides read TGCGCCAGCAGCCCACAGGGACAGGGGGCTCTAGTAGGGGGCTACACCTTC. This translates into CASSPQGQGALVGGYTF.

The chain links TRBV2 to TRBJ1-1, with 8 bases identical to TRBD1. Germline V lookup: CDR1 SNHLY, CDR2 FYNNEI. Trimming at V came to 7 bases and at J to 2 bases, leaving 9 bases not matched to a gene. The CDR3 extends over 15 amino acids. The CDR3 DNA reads TGTGCCAGCAAAACTACAGGGGGGGGAAACACTGAAGCTTTCTTT. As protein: CASKTTGGGNTEAFF. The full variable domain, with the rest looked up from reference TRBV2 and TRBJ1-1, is EPEVTQTPSHQVTQMGQEVILRCVPISNHLYFYWYRQILGQKVEFLVSFYNNEISEKSEIFDDQFSVERPDGSNFTLKIRSTKLEDSAMYFCASKTTGGGNTEAFFGQGTRLTVV.

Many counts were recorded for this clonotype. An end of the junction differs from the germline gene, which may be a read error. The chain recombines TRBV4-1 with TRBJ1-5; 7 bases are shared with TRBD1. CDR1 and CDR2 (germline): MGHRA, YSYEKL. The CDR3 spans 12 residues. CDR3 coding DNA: TGTGCCAGCAGCCAGGGGGGCCAGCCCCAGCATTTT. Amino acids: CASSQGGQPQHF.

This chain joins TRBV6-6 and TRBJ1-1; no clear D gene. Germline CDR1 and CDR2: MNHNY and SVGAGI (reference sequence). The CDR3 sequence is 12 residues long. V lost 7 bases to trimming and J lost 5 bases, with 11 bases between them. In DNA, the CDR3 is TGTGCCAGCACCAAACTCGTAACTGAAGCTTTCTTT. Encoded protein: CASTKLVTEAFF.

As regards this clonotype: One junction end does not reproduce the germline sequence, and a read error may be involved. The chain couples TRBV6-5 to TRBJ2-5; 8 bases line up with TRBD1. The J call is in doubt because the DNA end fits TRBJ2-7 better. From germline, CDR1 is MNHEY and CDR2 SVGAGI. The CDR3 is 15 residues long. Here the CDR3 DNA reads TGTGCCGGCAGTTATACCCGGGACAGGATCCCCGAGCAGTACTTC. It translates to CAGSYTRDRIPEQYF.

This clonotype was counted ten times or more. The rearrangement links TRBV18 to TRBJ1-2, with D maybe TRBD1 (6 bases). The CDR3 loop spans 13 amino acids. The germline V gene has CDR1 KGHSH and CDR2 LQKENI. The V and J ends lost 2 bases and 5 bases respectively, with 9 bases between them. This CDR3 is CASSPTGTYGYTF. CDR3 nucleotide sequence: TGTGCCAGCTCACCAACCGGGACATATGGCTACACCTTC. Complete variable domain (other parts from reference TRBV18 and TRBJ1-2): NAGVMQNPRHLVRRRGQEARLRCSPMKGHSHVYWYRQLPEEGLKFMVYLQKENIIDESGMPKERFSAEFPKEGPSILRIQQVVRGDSAAYFCASSPTGTYGYTFGSGTRLTVV.

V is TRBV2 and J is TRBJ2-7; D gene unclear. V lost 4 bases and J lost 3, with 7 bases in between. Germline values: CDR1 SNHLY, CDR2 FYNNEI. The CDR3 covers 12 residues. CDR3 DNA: TGTGCCAGCAGTGCAGTTCACTACGAGCAGTACTTC. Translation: CASSAVHYEQYF.

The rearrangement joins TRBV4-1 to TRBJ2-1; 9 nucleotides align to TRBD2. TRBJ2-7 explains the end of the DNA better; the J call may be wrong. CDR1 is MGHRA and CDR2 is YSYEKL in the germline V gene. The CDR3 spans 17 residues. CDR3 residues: CASSQEGSSGAYNEQYF. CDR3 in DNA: TGCGCCAGCAGCCAAGAAGGATCTAGCGGGGCCTACAATGAGCAGTACTTC.

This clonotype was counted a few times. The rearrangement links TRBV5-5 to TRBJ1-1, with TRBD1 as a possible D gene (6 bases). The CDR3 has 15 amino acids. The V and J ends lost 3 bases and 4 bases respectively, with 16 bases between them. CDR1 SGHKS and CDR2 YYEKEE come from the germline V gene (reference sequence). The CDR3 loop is CASSSTPQGGTEAFF. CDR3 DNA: TGTGCCAGCAGCTCAACCCCACAGGGAGGCACTGAAGCTTTCTTT.

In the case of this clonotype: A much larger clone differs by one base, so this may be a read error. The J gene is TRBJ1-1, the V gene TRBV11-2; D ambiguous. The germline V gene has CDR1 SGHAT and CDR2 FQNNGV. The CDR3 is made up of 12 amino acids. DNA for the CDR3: TGTGCCGGCAGCTTCGGGGTTACTGAAGCTTTCTTT. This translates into CAGSFGVTEAFF. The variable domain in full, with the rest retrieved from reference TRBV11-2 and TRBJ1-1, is EAGVAQSPRYKIIEKRQSVAFWCNPISGHATLYWYQQILGQGPKLLIQFQNNGVVDDSQLPKDRFSAERLKGVDSTLKIQPAKLEDSAVYLCAGSFGVTEAFFGQGTRLTVV.

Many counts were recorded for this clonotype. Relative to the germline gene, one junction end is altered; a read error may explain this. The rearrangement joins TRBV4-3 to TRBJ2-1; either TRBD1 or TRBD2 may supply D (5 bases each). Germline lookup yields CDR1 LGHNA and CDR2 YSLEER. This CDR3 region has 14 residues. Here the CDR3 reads CASSGGSGYNEQFF. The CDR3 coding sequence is TGTGCCAGCTCTGGGGGATCAGGGTACAATGAGCAGTTCTTC.

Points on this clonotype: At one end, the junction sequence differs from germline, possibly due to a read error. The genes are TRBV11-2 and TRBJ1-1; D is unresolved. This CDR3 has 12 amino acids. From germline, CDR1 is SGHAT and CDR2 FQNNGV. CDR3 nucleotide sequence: TGTGCCAGCAGCCCGGGGAACACTGAACCTTTCTTT. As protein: CASSPGNTEPFF.

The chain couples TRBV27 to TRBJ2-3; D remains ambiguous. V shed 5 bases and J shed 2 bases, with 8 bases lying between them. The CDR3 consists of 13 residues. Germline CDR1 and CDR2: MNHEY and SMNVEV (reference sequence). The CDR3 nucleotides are TGTGCCAGCAGTGGATTCTACACAGATACGCAGTATTTT. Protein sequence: CASSGFYTDTQYF.

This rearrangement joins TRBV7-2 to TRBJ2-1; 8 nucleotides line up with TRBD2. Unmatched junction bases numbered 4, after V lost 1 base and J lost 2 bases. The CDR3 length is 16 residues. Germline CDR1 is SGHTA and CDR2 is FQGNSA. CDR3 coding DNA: TGTGCCAGCAGCTTAGAGGGTAGCGGGACCTACAATGAGCAGTTCTTC. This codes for CASSLEGSGTYNEQFF.

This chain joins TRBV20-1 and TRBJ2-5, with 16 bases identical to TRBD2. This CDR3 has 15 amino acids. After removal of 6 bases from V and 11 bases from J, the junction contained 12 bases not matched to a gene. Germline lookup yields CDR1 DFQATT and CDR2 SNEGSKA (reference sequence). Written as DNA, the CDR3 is TGCAGTGCGGGACTAGCGGGAGGGCCTCGGATTGAGCAGTACTTC. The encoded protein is CSAGLAGGPRIEQYF.